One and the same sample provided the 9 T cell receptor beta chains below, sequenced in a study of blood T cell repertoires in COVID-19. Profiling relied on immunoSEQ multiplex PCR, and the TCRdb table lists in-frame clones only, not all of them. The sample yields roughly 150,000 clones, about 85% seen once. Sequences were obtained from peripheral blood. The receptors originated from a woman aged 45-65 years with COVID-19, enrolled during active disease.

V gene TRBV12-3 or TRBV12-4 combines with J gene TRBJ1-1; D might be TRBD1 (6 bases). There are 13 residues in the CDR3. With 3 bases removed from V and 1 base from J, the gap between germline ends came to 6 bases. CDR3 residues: CASSLGANTEAFF. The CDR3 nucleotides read TGTGCCAGCAGTTTGGGGGCGAACACTGAAGCTTTCTTT.

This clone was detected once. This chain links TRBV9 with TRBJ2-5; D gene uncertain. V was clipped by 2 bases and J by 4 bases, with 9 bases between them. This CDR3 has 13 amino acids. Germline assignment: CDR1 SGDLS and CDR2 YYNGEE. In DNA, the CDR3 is TGTGCCAGCAGCGTGACACCTCCAGAGACCCAGTACTTC. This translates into CASSVTPPETQYF.

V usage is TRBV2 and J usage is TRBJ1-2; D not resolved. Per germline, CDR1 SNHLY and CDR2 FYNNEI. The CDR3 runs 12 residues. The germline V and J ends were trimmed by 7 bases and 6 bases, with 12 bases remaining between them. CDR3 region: CASTPRRDGYTF. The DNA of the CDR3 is TGTGCCAGCACCCCCCGGAGGGATGGCTACACCTTC.

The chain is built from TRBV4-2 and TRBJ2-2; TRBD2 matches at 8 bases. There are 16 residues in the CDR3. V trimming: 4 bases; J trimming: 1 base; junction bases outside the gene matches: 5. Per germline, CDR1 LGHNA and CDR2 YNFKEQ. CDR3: CASSPISGVNTGELFF. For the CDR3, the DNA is TGTGCCAGCAGCCCAATTAGCGGGGTGAACACCGGGGAGCTGTTTTTT.

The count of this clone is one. CDR3: CASSLLQDTQYF. As DNA, the CDR3 is TGTGCCAGCAGTTTATTACAGGATACGCAGTATTTT. The rearrangement joins TRBV28 to TRBJ2-3, with D uncertain. Germline V gene data show CDR1 as MDHEN and CDR2 as SYDVKM. Trimming removed 1 base from V and 6 bases from J, with 5 bases in between. This CDR3 is built from 12 residues.

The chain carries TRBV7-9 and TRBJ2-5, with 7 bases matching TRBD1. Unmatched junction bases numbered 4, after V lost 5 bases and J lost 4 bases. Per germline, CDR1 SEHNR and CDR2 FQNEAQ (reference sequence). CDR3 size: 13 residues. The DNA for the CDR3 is TGTGCCAGCAGCCGAGGGGGCGGAGAGACCCAGTACTTC. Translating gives CASSRGGGETQYF.

The CDR3 DNA reads TGTGCCAGCAGCCTCATCGGACAGGTCTATGGCTACACCTTC. It specifies CASSLIGQVYGYTF. The chain joins TRBV7-2 to TRBJ1-2; TRBD1 matches at 7 bases. The CDR3 has 14 amino acids. Germline V gives CDR1 SGHTA, CDR2 FQGNSA. J gave up 4 bases and V 5 bases, and 7 bases lay outside the gene matches.

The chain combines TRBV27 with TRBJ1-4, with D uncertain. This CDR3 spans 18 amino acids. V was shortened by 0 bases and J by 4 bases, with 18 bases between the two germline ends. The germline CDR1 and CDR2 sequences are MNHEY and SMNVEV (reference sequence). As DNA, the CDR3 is TGTGCCAGCAGTTTATCCCTATATCCCGGGGTGGGTAATGAAAAACTGTTTTTT. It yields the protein CASSLSLYPGVGNEKLFF.

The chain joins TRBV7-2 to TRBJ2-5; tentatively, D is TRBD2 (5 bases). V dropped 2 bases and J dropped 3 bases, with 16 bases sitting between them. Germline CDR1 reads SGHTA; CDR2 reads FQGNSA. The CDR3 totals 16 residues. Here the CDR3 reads CASSLNPYFSEETQYF. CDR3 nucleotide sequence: TGTGCCAGCAGCTTAAACCCCTACTTTAGCGAAGAGACCCAGTACTTC.